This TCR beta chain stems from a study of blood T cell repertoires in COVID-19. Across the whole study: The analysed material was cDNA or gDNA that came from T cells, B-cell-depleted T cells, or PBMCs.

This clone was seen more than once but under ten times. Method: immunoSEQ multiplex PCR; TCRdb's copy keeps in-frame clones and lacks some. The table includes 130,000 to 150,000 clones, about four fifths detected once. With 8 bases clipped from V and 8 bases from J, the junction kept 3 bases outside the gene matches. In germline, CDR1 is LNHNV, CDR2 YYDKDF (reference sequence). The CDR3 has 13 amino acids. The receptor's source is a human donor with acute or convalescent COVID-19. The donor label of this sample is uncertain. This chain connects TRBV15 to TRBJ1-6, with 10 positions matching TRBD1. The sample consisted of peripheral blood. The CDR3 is CATSGTGDSPLHF. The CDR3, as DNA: TGTGCCACCTCCGGGACAGGGGATTCACCCCTCCACTTT.